Below, 21 T cell receptor beta chains from the same sample are listed, as sequenced in a study of blood T cell repertoires in COVID-19 (dated by TCRdb to about 2020). Receptor libraries were prepared by the immunoSEQ multiplex PCR assay. TCRdb's version of the immuneACCESS table is confined to in-frame rearrangements and falls short of the full clone set. An unresolved V gene accounts for under half of the shortfall where checked; the remainder is of unknown origin. In this sample the table shows hundreds of thousands of clones, around 89% of which occur a single time. The leading ten clones occupy 5.5% to 8.5% of the sample. Sequencing was done on a sample of peripheral blood. Source of these receptors: a young woman who had recovered from COVID-19.

V and J are TRBV2 and TRBJ1-1, with D uncertain. CDR1 and CDR2 (germline): SNHLY, FYNNEI. CDR3 length: 15 amino acids. The V gene lost 8 bases and the J gene lost 1 base, with 17 bases spanning the gap. The CDR3 loop is CASGVVPERNTEAFF. For the CDR3, the DNA is TGTGCCAGCGGCGTAGTACCGGAGAGGAACACTGAAGCTTTCTTT. The variable domain in full, with the rest retrieved from reference TRBV2 and TRBJ1-1, is EPEVTQTPSHQVTQMGQEVILRCVPISNHLYFYWYRQILGQKVEFLVSFYNNEISEKSEIFDDQFSVERPDGSNFTLKIRSTKLEDSAMYFCASGVVPERNTEAFFGQGTRLTVV.

The V gene is TRBV5-4, the J gene TRBJ1-3; possible D gene TRBD1, 5 bases. CDR3 length equals 15 residues. Looked up from germline, CDR1 is SGHNT and CDR2 is YYREEE (reference sequence). Trimming took 4 bases from V and 7 from J, leaving 18 bases between them. CDR3 amino acids: CASSGGTGVENTIYF. The CDR3 bases are TGTGCCAGCAGCGGGGGGACGGGGGTCGAGAACACCATATATTTT.

The chain joins TRBV27 to TRBJ1-6; D gene ambiguous. V was clipped by 10 bases and J by 7 bases, with 14 bases between them. The CDR3 is made up of 13 amino acids. The germline CDR1 and CDR2 sequences are MNHEY and SMNVEV (reference sequence). CDR3 DNA: TGTGCCACCTCCGCCGAACGGAATTCACCCCTCCACTTT. Protein: CATSAERNSPLHF.

J is TRBJ1-5 and V is TRBV19; TRBD1 agrees at 9 bases. The CDR3 runs 15 residues. The germline V gene encodes CDR1 LNHDA and CDR2 SQIVND (reference sequence). The V gene end was trimmed by 4 bases and the J gene end by 2 bases; junction bases not matched to a gene: 3. The CDR3, as DNA: TGTGCCAGTAGTAAGGACAGGGGTGGCAATCAGCCCCAGCATTTT. It specifies CASSKDRGGNQPQHF.

The CDR3 sequence: CASSLATSGGGTQYF. The CDR3 nucleotides read TGTGCCAGCAGCTTGGCAACTAGCGGGGGAGGGACCCAGTACTTC. The chain employs TRBV5-4 and TRBJ2-5, with 11 positions matching TRBD2. In germline, CDR1 is SGHNT, CDR2 YYREEE (reference sequence). This CDR3 comprises 15 residues. The junction had 5 bases not matched to a gene; V was cut back by 0 bases and J by 7 bases.

The gene calls are TRBV27 and TRBJ2-2; possibly TRBD1 for D (6 bases). Germline V gene sequence: CDR1 MNHEY, CDR2 SMNVEV (reference sequence). Trimming pared 3 bases from V and 6 bases from J, leaving 11 bases between. The CDR3 spans 14 residues. The CDR3 loop reads CASSFDRLAGELFF. The CDR3 DNA reads as TGTGCCAGCAGTTTCGACAGGTTGGCCGGGGAGCTGTTTTTT.

The V call is TRBV28, the J call TRBJ2-5; D possibly corresponds to TRBD1 (6 bases). The V end lost 4 bases, the J end lost 5 bases, and 17 bases lay between the germline ends. The V gene's germline CDR1 is MDHEN and CDR2 SYDVKM. CDR3 size: 15 residues. CDR3 coding DNA: TGTGCCAGCAGTTCGTTTCAGGGCCAGGGGGAGACCCAGTACTTC. It specifies CASSSFQGQGETQYF. Using reference TRBV28 and TRBJ2-5 for the parts outside the CDR3, the full variable domain is DVKVTQSSRYLVKRTGEKVFLECVQDMDHENMFWYRQDPGLGLRLIYFSYDVKMKEKGDIPEGYSVSREKKERFSLILESASTNQTSMYLCASSSFQGQGETQYFGPGTRLLVL.

This chain connects TRBV5-5 to TRBJ1-6; maybe TRBD1 (5 bases). V shed 4 bases and J shed 4 bases, with 15 bases lying between them. This CDR3 comprises 16 residues. Germline CDR1 is SGHKS and CDR2 is YYEKEE (reference sequence). In DNA form, the CDR3 reads TGTGCCAGCAGCCCCTATGGCCGGGGGTATAATTCACCCCTCCACTTT. It specifies CASSPYGRGYNSPLHF.

This clone was found once. The rearrangement links TRBV27 to TRBJ2-4; 7 bases fit TRBD1. The CDR3 covers 15 residues. V trimming: 8 bases; J trimming: 0 bases; junction bases outside the gene matches: 7. CDR1 MNHEY and CDR2 SMNVEV come from the germline V gene (reference sequence). The CDR3 is CASRKTGLAKNIQYF. The CDR3 nucleotides read TGTGCCAGCCGTAAGACAGGGCTAGCCAAAAACATTCAGTACTTC.

Only a few counts were recorded for this clone. The V and J genes are TRBV11-3 and TRBJ2-5; TRBD2 agrees at 7 bases. CDR1 and CDR2 from the germline V gene are SGHNT and YENEEA. V lost 4 bases and J lost 5; bases outside the gene matches: 7. The CDR3 totals 14 residues. The CDR3 DNA is TGTGCCAGCAGCTCGGGACTAATAGGGGAGACCCAGTACTTC. This sequence encodes CASSSGLIGETQYF.

The V call is TRBV4-3, the J call TRBJ2-4, with a possible D match to TRBD1 (6 bases). This CDR3 contains 15 residues. Germline loops: CDR1 LGHNA, CDR2 YSLEER. Trimming took 4 bases from V and 0 from J, leaving 10 bases between them. In nucleotides, the CDR3 is TGCGCCAGCAGCCCGACAGGAATAGCCAAAAACATTCAGTACTTC. Protein product: CASSPTGIAKNIQYF.

The chain recombines TRBV6-5 with TRBJ2-5, with 9 bases aligning to TRBD1. This CDR3 contains 13 residues. V dropped 6 bases and J dropped 6; count of bases not matched to a gene: 5. Germline V lookup: CDR1 MNHEY, CDR2 SVGAGI. The CDR3, as DNA: TGTGCCAGCAGCCGGGACAGGGTTAAGACCCAGTACTTC. It yields the protein CASSRDRVKTQYF.

The genes are TRBV3-1 (or the pseudogene TRBV3-2) and TRBJ2-5; a weak D match, TRBD1 (5 bases). Between the trimmed V and J ends, which lost 2 bases and 5 bases, there was a span of 18 bases. In germline, CDR1 is LGHDT, CDR2 YNNKEL (reference sequence). The CDR3 extends over 16 amino acids. CDR3 sequence (DNA): TGTGCCAGCAGCCAATATGGCTCTACCCAGGGCGAGACCCAGTACTTC. Protein: CASSQYGSTQGETQYF.

The J gene is TRBJ2-7, the V gene TRBV6-5; possible D gene TRBD2, 5 bases. CDR1 MNHEY and CDR2 SVGAGI come from the germline V gene. CDR3 length equals 13 residues. Trimming cost V 10 bases and J 6 bases, with 19 bases left between them. In DNA, the CDR3 is TGTGCCATCTCAATTGCGCATGGACTCGAGCAGTACTTC. This gives the protein CAISIAHGLEQYF.

This sequence joins TRBV4-3 and TRBJ1-1, with a weak D call TRBD1 (5 bases). V lost 4 bases to trimming and J lost 3 bases, with 9 bases between them. Germline V gene lookup returns CDR1 LGHNA and CDR2 YSLEER. The CDR3 spans 13 residues. CDR3 in DNA: TGCGCCAGCAGCCCAGGGTGGGACACTGAAGCTTTCTTT. It encodes CASSPGWDTEAFF.

This clone was recorded once. The chain joins TRBV4-2 to TRBJ1-2, with unresolved D. Germline CDR1 is LGHNA and CDR2 is YNFKEQ. V lost 4 bases to trimming and J lost 3 bases, with 6 bases between them. The CDR3 spans 12 residues. CDR3 sequence reads: CASSPRDYGYTF. CDR3 nucleotide sequence: TGTGCCAGCAGCCCTCGCGACTATGGCTACACCTTC.

This chain joins TRBV4-3 and TRBJ1-1; D unresolved. The germline CDR1 and CDR2 sequences are LGHNA and YSLEER. The CDR3 has 14 amino acids. The ends were cut back, 3 bases at V and 0 bases at J, with 8 bases in the middle. In nucleotides, the CDR3 is TGCGCCAGCAGCCACGCGGAGATGAACACTGAAGCTTTCTTT. It specifies CASSHAEMNTEAFF.

The rearrangement links TRBV5-1 to TRBJ2-5; 7 bases are a match to TRBD2. J was trimmed by 3 bases and V by 2 bases; bases with no gene match: 4. Germline CDR1 and CDR2: SGHRS and YFSETQ. CDR3 length equals 14 residues. Here the CDR3 DNA reads TGCGCCAGCAGCTTTGAACTAGCGAAAGAGACCCAGTACTTC. Protein: CASSFELAKETQYF.

The chain employs TRBV6-2 or TRBV6-3 and TRBJ2-1, with D maybe TRBD1 (5 bases). Germline V lookup: CDR1 MNHEY, CDR2 SVGEGT. CDR3 length: 13 residues. The V end lost 6 bases, the J end lost 4 bases, and 10 bases lay between the germline ends. The CDR3 region is CASSPDRYNEQFF. Here the CDR3 DNA reads TGTGCCAGCAGCCCCGACAGATACAATGAGCAGTTCTTC.

The V call is TRBV5-1, the J call TRBJ1-2; D is ambiguous. Germline V gene data show CDR1 as SGHRS and CDR2 as YFSETQ. Trimming shortened V by 0 bases and J by 8 bases, and 11 bases separated the two germline ends. The CDR3 length is 13 residues. The CDR3 nucleotides read TGCGCCAGCAGCTTGGATCCCCCACACGGCTACACCTTC. It is translated as CASSLDPPHGYTF.

This sequence joins TRBV6-1 and TRBJ2-7; the D is unclear. V lost 3 bases and J lost 6, with 6 bases in between. The V gene's germline CDR1 is MNHNS and CDR2 SASEGT. The CDR3 is 11 residues long. The CDR3 DNA follows: TGTGCCAGCAGTGAGAACTTCGAGCAGTACTTC. Translated: CASSENFEQYF.